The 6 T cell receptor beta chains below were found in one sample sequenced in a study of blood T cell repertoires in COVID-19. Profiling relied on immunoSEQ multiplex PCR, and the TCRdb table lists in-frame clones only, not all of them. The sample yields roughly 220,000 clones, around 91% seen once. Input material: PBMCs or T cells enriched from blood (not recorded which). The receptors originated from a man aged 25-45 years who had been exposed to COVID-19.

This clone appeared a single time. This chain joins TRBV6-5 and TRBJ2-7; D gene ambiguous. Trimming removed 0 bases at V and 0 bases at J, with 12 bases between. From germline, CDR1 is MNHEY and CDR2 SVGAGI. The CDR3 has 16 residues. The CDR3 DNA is TGTGCCAGCAGTTACTCGATCACCGGAGACTCCTACGAGCAGTACTTC. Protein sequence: CASSYSITGDSYEQYF.

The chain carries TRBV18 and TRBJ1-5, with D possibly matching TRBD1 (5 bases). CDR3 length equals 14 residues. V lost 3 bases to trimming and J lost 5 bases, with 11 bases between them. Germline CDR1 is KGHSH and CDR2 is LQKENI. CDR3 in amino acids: CASSPGGTDQPQHF. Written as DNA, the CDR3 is TGTGCCAGCTCACCGGGAGGGACGGATCAGCCCCAGCATTTT.

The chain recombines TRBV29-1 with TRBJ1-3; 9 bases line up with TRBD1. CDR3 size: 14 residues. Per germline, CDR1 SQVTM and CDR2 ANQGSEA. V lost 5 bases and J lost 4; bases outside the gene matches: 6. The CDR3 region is CSVIPGQGGNTIYF. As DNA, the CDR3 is TGCAGCGTTATACCGGGACAGGGAGGAAACACCATATATTTT.

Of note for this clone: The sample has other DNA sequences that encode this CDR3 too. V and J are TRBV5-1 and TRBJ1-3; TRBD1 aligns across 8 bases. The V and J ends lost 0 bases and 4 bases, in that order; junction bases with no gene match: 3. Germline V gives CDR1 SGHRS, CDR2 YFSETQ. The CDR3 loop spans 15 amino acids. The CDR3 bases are TGCGCCAGCAGCTTGGCAGGGGGCTCAGGAAACACCATATATTTT. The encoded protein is CASSLAGGSGNTIYF.

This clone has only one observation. In DNA form, the CDR3 reads TGTGCCAGTAGTATAGATAACAGGCCTACGAACACTGAAGCTTTCTTT. Translating gives CASSIDNRPTNTEAFF. The chain is built from TRBV19 and TRBJ1-1; a weak D match, TRBD1 (5 bases). The V end lost 0 bases, the J end lost 1 base, and 12 bases lay between the germline ends. The length of the CDR3 is 16 residues. Germline CDR1 is LNHDA and CDR2 is SQIVND (reference sequence).

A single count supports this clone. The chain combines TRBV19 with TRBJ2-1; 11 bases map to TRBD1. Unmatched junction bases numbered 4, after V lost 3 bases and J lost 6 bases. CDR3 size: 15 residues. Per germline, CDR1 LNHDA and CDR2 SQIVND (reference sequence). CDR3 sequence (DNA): TGTGCCAGTAGTATGCGCGGGACAGGGGGCAATGAGCAGTTCTTC. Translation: CASSMRGTGGNEQFF.